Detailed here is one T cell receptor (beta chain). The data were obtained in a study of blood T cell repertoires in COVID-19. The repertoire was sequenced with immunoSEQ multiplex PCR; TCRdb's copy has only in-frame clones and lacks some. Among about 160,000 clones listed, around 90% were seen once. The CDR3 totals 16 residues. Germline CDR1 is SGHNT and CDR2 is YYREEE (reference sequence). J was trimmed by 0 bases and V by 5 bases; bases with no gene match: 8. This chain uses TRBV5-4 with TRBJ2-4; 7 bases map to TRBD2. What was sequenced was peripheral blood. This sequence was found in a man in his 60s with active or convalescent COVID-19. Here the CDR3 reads CASSRREVLAKNIQYF. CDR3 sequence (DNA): TGTGCCAGCAGTCGTCGGGAGGTTCTAGCCAAAAACATTCAGTACTTC.